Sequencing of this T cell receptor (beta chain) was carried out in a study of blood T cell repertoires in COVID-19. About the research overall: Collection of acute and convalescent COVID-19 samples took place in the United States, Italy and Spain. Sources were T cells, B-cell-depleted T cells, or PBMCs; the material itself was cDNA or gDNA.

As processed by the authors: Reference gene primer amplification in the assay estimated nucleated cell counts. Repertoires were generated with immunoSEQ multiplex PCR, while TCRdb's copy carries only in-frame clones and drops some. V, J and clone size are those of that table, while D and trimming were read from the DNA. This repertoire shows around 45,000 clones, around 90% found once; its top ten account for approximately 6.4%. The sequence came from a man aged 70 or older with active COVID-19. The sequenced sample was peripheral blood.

CDR3 region: CASRVRGGYTF. Here the CDR3 DNA reads TGTGCCAGCAGGGTCAGGGGTGGCTACACCTTC. V gene TRBV28 combines with J gene TRBJ1-2; a weak D match, TRBD1 (6 bases). This CDR3 is 11 amino acids long. Trimming took 6 bases from V and 7 from J, leaving 9 bases between them. The germline gives CDR1 MDHEN, CDR2 SYDVKM.